This T cell receptor (beta chain) is from a study of blood T cell repertoires in COVID-19. V lost 7 bases and J lost 6, with 19 bases in between. Germline-derived CDR1 and CDR2 are SGHNT and YYREEE (reference sequence). The length of the CDR3 is 15 residues. Using immunoSEQ multiplex PCR, the repertoire was profiled, and TCRdb retains in-frame clones only, with some absent. The sample lists some 50,000 clones, around four fifths occurring once. The sample consisted of peripheral blood. This TCR was recovered from a man between 45 and 60 years old with acute or convalescent COVID-19. V usage is TRBV5-4 and J usage is TRBJ2-2, with a tentative D call TRBD2 (6 bases). CDR3 DNA: TGTGCCAGCGGGGCGGGGTTGGTGGCGTCCGGGGAGCTGTTTTTT. This encodes CASGAGLVASGELFF.